This T cell receptor (beta chain) was captured in a study of blood T cell repertoires in COVID-19. Allocation to cohorts depended on clinical history reported by the participants. This CDR3 is 13 amino acids long. V was clipped by 1 base and J by 1 base, with 5 bases between them. CDR1 is SGHRS, CDR2 YFSETQ, per germline. Comments on this clone: Other DNA sequences from this sample encode an identical CDR3 as well.

TCRdb's copy holds only in-frame clones and misses some; the assay was immunoSEQ multiplex PCR. The top ten clones hold less than 5.5% of a sample with more than 250,000 clones, about four fifths of them seen once. This clonotype was sampled from a man aged 35 to 55 who had been exposed to COVID-19. The sample comprised PBMCs or T cells enriched from blood (not recorded which). V and J are TRBV5-1 and TRBJ1-1; possible D gene TRBD1, 5 bases. This CDR3 reads CASSLTGNTEAFF. In nucleotides, the CDR3 is TGCGCCAGCAGCTTGACAGGGAACACTGAAGCTTTCTTT.